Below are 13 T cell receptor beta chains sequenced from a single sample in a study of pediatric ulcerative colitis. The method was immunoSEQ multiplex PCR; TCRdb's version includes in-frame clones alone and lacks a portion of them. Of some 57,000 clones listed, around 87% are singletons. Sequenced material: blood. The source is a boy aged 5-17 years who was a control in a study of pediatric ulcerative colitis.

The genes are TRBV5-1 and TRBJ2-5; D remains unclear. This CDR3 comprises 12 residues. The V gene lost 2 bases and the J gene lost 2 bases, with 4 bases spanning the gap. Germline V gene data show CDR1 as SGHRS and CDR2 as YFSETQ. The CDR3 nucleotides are TGCGCCAGCAGCTTCCAACAAGAGACCCAGTACTTC. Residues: CASSFQQETQYF.

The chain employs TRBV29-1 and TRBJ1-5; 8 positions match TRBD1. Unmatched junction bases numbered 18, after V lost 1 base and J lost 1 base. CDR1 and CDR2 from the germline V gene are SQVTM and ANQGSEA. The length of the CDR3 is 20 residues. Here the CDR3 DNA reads TGCAGCGTTGAAGCCCGAACCCGGACAGGGTCGATCAGGAGCAATCAGCCCCAGCATTTT. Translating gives CSVEARTRTGSIRSNQPQHF.

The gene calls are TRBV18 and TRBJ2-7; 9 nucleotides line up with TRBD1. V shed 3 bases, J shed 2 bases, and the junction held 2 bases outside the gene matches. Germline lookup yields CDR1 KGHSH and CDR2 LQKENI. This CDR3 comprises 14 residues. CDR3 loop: CASSPGQGTYEQYF. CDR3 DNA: TGTGCCAGCTCACCCGGACAGGGGACCTACGAGCAGTACTTC. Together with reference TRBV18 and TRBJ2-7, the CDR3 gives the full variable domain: NAGVMQNPRHLVRRRGQEARLRCSPMKGHSHVYWYRQLPEEGLKFMVYLQKENIIDESGMPKERFSAEFPKEGPSILRIQQVVRGDSAAYFCASSPGQGTYEQYFGPGTRLTVT.

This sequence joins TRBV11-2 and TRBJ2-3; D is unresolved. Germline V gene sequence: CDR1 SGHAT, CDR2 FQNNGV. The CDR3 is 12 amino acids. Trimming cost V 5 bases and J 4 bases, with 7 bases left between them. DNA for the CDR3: TGTGCCAGCAGCCTCGCGGCAGATACGCAGTATTTT. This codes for CASSLAADTQYF.

This chain's CDR3 is CSVVASETEAFF. The CDR3 coding sequence is TGCAGCGTTGTTGCCTCAGAGACTGAAGCTTTCTTT. This chain uses TRBV29-1 with TRBJ1-1; no definite D call. The CDR3 contains 12 residues. Trimming removed 4 bases from V and 5 bases from J, with 11 bases in between. Germline values: CDR1 SQVTM, CDR2 ANQGSEA.

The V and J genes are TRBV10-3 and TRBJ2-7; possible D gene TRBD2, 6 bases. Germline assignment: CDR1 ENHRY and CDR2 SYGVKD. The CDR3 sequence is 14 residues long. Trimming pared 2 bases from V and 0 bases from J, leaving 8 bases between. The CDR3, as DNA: TGTGCCATCAGTGAGGGCGGGACCTCCTACGAGCAGTACTTC. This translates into CAISEGGTSYEQYF.

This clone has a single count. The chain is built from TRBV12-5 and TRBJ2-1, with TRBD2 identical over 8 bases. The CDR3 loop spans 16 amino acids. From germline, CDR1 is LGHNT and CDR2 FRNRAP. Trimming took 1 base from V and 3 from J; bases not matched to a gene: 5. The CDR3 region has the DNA TGTGCTAGTGGTTTGGCCCCGGGGGGGAACTACAATGAGCAGTTCTTC. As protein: CASGLAPGGNYNEQFF.

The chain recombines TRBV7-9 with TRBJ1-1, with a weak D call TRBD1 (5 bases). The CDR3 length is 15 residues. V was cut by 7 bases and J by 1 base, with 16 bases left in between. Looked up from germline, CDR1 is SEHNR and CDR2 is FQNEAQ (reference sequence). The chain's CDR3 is CASKGSREWNTEAFF. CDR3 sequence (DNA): TGTGCCAGCAAAGGGTCCAGGGAATGGAACACTGAAGCTTTCTTT. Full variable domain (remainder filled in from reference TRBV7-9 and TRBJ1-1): DTGVSQNPRHKITKRGQNVTFRCDPISEHNRLYWYRQTLGQGPEFLTYFQNEAQLEKSRLLSDRFSAERPKGSFSTLEIQRTEQGDSAMYLCASKGSREWNTEAFFGQGTRLTVV.

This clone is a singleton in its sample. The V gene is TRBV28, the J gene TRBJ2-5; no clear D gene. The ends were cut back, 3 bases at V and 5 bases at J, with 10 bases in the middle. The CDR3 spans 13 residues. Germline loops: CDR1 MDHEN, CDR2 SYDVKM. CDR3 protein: CASSFGRLETQYF. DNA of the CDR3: TGTGCCAGCAGTTTCGGACGGCTGGAGACCCAGTACTTC. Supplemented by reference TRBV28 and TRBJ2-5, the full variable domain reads DVKVTQSSRYLVKRTGEKVFLECVQDMDHENMFWYRQDPGLGLRLIYFSYDVKMKEKGDIPEGYSVSREKKERFSLILESASTNQTSMYLCASSFGRLETQYFGPGTRLLVL.

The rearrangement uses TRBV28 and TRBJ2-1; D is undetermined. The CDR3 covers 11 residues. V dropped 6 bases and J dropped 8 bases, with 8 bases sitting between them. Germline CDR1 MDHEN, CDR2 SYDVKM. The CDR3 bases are TGTGCCAGCAGGGAATTCGATGAGCAGTTCTTC. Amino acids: CASREFDEQFF. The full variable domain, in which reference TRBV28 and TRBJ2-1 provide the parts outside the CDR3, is DVKVTQSSRYLVKRTGEKVFLECVQDMDHENMFWYRQDPGLGLRLIYFSYDVKMKEKGDIPEGYSVSREKKERFSLILESASTNQTSMYLCASREFDEQFFGPGTRLTVL.

CDR3 sequence reads: CASSRGRKTGANVLTF. The CDR3 DNA reads as TGCGCCAGCAGCCGTGGAAGAAAAACAGGGGCCAACGTCCTGACTTTC. This rearrangement joins TRBV5-1 to TRBJ2-6; D call uncertain. With 4 bases removed from V and 4 bases from J, the gap between germline ends came to 15 bases. Germline assignment: CDR1 SGHRS and CDR2 YFSETQ. This CDR3 is built from 16 residues.

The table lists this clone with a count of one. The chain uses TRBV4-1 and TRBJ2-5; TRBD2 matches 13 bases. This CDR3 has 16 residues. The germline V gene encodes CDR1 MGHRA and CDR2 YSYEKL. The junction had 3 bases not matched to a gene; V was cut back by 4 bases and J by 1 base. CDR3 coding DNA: TGCGCCAGCAGCCTTCGACTAGCGGGAGGCCAAGAGACCCAGTACTTC. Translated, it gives CASSLRLAGGQETQYF.

CDR3 bases: TGTGCCAGCAGCTTAGCAACAGGTTACAATGAGCAGTTCTTC. This gives the protein CASSLATGYNEQFF. V usage is TRBV7-9 and J usage is TRBJ2-1, with D possibly TRBD1 on 5 matching bases. The CDR3 has 14 residues. Germline V gives CDR1 SEHNR, CDR2 FQNEAQ (reference sequence). Trimming pared 0 bases from V and 4 bases from J, leaving 7 bases between.